This TCR beta chain was identified during a study of T cell responses to AZD1222 COVID-19 vaccine. As for this clone: Its target is not known.

Whole-study findings and limits: Clonal diversity may have been underestimated in mostly white British donors.

Investigators merged groups given second doses at roughly 4 or roughly 12 weeks. Some clones are missing from TCRdb's copy, which holds only in-frame ones; the method was immunoSEQ multiplex PCR. The sample lists 80,000 to 100,000 clones; approximately 83% were seen once. Germline CDR1 is MDHEN and CDR2 is SYDVKM. CDR3 size: 14 residues. The ends were cut back, 3 bases at V and 3 bases at J, with 9 bases in the middle. The starting material was peripheral blood, obtained 28 days after the second AZD1222 dose. The chain combines TRBV28 with TRBJ1-5; no definite D call. This TCR derives from an adult who received the AZD1222 COVID-19 vaccine. This chain's CDR3 is CASSFWQVNQPQHF. Written as DNA, the CDR3 is TGTGCCAGCAGTTTTTGGCAGGTCAATCAGCCCCAGCATTTT.